Here is one T cell receptor (beta chain) with its context. Its antigen remains unknown. The CDR3 loop spans 15 amino acids. J lost 5 bases, V lost 6 bases, and 12 bases had no gene match. Germline lookup yields CDR1 MGHRA and CDR2 YSYEKL. These data belong to a study of T cell responses to AZD1222 COVID-19 vaccine. General study findings and limits: Scientists sampled the repertoires only once the peak T cell response had passed. Donors were chiefly white British, with a greater number of females, and clonal diversity was perhaps underestimated.

Assay: immunoSEQ multiplex PCR; the TCRdb copy retains only in-frame clones and omits some. The repertoire consists of 90,000 to 120,000 clones, with approximately 90% occurring once and the leading ten covering 4.8%. The chain joins TRBV4-1 to TRBJ1-2, with TRBD1 matching over 7 bases. This clonotype was sampled from an adult who received the AZD1222 COVID-19 vaccine. The starting material was peripheral blood, obtained 28 days after the second AZD1222 dose. The CDR3 loop is CASSQLPGQSYGYTF. The CDR3 coding sequence is TGCGCCAGCAGTCAACTACCGGGACAGTCGTATGGCTACACCTTC.